These T cell receptor beta chains were read from a single sample in a study of blood T cell repertoires in COVID-19. TCRdb's copy holds only in-frame clones and misses some; the assay was immunoSEQ multiplex PCR. The sample shows about 190,000 clones, more than 60% of them seen only once. Sample: peripheral blood. The receptor set was obtained from a woman in her forties or fifties with acute or convalescent COVID-19. CDR3s include the opening cysteine and the closing phenylalanine or tryptophan. The order of the fields is CDR3 protein, CDR3 DNA, D gene, V gene, CDR3 length, clone size, J gene. The D gene is left open where the match is weak. A row's size may be missing; if present it is once, few, many or a size class.

CASSVGQGVQPQHF	TGTGCCTCCTCCGTCGGACAGGGAGTACAGCCCCAGCATTTT	TRBD1	TRBV10-3	14	-	TRBJ1-5
CASSQLTGGGTNEKLFF	TGTGCCAGCAGCCAACTCACAGGGGGAGGAACTAATGAAAAACTGTTTTTT	TRBD1	TRBV14	17	-	TRBJ1-4
CASSLGGGVGDTQYF	TGTGCCAGCAGCTTGGGAGGGGGAGTAGGAGATACGCAGTATTTT	-	TRBV7-2	15	-	TRBJ2-3
CASSLAQGAGTDTQYF	TGCGCCAGCAGCTTGGCCCAGGGGGCGGGAACAGATACGCAGTATTTT	TRBD1	TRBV5-1	16	-	TRBJ2-3
CASSPGAGNQPQHF	TGTGCCAGCTCACCGGGGGCAGGAAATCAGCCCCAGCATTTT	-	TRBV18	14	-	TRBJ1-5
CASSFFQGMNEQFF	TGTGCCAGCAGTTTTTTCCAGGGCATGAATGAGCAGTTCTTC	-	TRBV6-2/TRBV6-3	14	-	TRBJ2-1
CASSDAGQGSGNTIYF	TGTGCCAGCAGTGATGCGGGACAGGGGTCTGGAAACACCATATATTTT	TRBD1	TRBV2	16	few	TRBJ1-3
CASSLQWTSGTKETQYF	TGTGCCAGCAGCCTCCAGTGGACTAGCGGTACCAAAGAGACCCAGTACTTC	TRBD2	TRBV5-4	17	-	TRBJ2-5
CASSLTLWLAGAGELFF	TGTGCCAGCAGTTTAACTCTCTGGCTAGCGGGGGCCGGGGAGCTGTTTTTT	TRBD2	TRBV28	17	once	TRBJ2-2
CASSRQATSGEQFF	TGTGCCAGCAGTAGACAGGCTACTAGCGGTGAGCAGTTCTTC	TRBD2	TRBV6-2/TRBV6-3	14	-	TRBJ2-1
CASSQVRGTEAFF	TGTGCCAGCAGCCAAGTTCGGGGCACTGAAGCTTTCTTT	-	TRBV14	13	-	TRBJ1-1
CASSLRGSYGYTF	TGTGCCAGCAGCTTAAGGGGCTCCTATGGCTACACCTTC	-	TRBV5-5	13	-	TRBJ1-2
CAWSEQGNEQFF	TGTGCCTGGAGTGAGCAGGGGAATGAGCAGTTCTTC	-	TRBV30	12	-	TRBJ2-1
CASVDRERDTEAFF	TGCGCCAGCGTGGACAGGGAGAGGGACACTGAAGCTTTCTTT	TRBD1	TRBV10-2	14	-	TRBJ1-1
CASSPAFLSSYEQYF	TGTGCCAGCTCACCGGCTTTTTTAAGCTCCTACGAGCAGTACTTC	-	TRBV18	15	once	TRBJ2-7
CASSQEGLAGASSTDTQYF	TGCGCCAGCAGCCAAGAGGGACTAGCGGGAGCCTCTAGCACAGATACGCAGTATTTT	TRBD2	TRBV4-3	19	-	TRBJ2-3
CASSDPLFFYEQYF	TGCGCCAGCAGTGATCCCCTCTTCTTCTACGAGCAGTACTTC	-	TRBV10-2	14	few	TRBJ2-7
CASSLTGTGGDYGYTF	TGCGCCAGCAGCTTGACCGGGACAGGGGGAGATTATGGCTACACCTTC	TRBD1	TRBV5-1	16	few	TRBJ1-2
CASSQDLASGSGEQFF	TGCGCCAGCAGCCAAGATCTCGCTAGCGGGAGCGGTGAGCAGTTCTTC	TRBD2	TRBV4-3	16	-	TRBJ2-1
CASSFPGQGQPQHF	TGTGCCAGCAGTTTCCCGGGACAGGGGCAGCCCCAGCATTTT	TRBD1	TRBV6-2/TRBV6-3	14	-	TRBJ1-5
CASSPAGKVTGELFF	TGCGCCAGCAGCCCGGCAGGGAAGGTCACCGGGGAGCTGTTTTTT	-	TRBV5-1	15	-	TRBJ2-2
CASSPHDGGSYEQYF	TGTGCCAGCAGCCCCCACGACGGGGGTTCCTACGAGCAGTACTTC	-	TRBV9	15	-	TRBJ2-7
CASSSWATYEQYF	TGTGCCAGCAGTTCTTGGGCAACCTACGAGCAGTACTTC	-	TRBV6-5	13	-	TRBJ2-7
CASSLTSDISSYEQYF	TGTGCCAGCAGTTTGACTAGCGACATTAGCTCCTACGAGCAGTACTTC	TRBD2	TRBV28	16	-	TRBJ2-7
CASSYFSSPYEQYF	TGTGCCAGCAGTTACTTCTCTTCCCCCTACGAGCAGTACTTC	-	TRBV6-5	14	-	TRBJ2-7
CASSPGTSYEQYF	TGTGCCAGCTCACCAGGCACAAGCTACGAGCAGTACTTC	-	TRBV18	13	-	TRBJ2-7
CASSLLLGEQYF	TGTGCCAGCAGTCTCCTCCTCGGCGAGCAGTACTTC	-	TRBV28	12	-	TRBJ2-7
CASSLAGVPYEQYF	TGTGCCAGCAGCCTAGCGGGAGTCCCCTACGAGCAGTACTTC	TRBD2	TRBV27	14	-	TRBJ2-7
CAWSVQGGGLGFAKNIQYF	TGTGCCTGGAGTGTACAAGGCGGGGGGCTGGGTTTCGCCAAAAACATTCAGTACTTC	TRBD2	TRBV30	19	-	TRBJ2-4
CASSPPGQSFQEQYF	TGTGCCAGTAGTCCCCCGGGACAGTCCTTTCAGGAGCAGTACTTC	TRBD1	TRBV19	15	once	TRBJ2-7
CASSISGVDEAFF	TGTGCCAGTAGTATATCAGGGGTCGATGAAGCTTTCTTT	-	TRBV19	13	-	TRBJ1-1
CASSQDVRGDYGYTF	TGTGCCAGCAGCCAGGACGTCAGGGGGGACTATGGCTACACCTTC	TRBD1	TRBV3-1/TRBV3-2	15	-	TRBJ1-2
CASSRPGGSDTQYF	TGTGCCAGCAGCCGCCCAGGGGGTTCGGATACGCAGTATTTT	TRBD1	TRBV13	14	-	TRBJ2-3
CASSNLGLVSNEQFF	TGTGCCAGCAGCAACCTTGGACTAGTCTCCAATGAGCAGTTCTTC	TRBD2	TRBV6-5	15	once	TRBJ2-1
CASSQEFRPGALFYEQYF	TGCGCCAGCAGCCAAGAATTTCGTCCAGGGGCCCTATTCTACGAGCAGTACTTC	-	TRBV4-1	18	-	TRBJ2-7